This T cell receptor (beta chain) was found in a study of shared clonotypes between healthy human individuals. Study-wide background: Plates per donor: three CD4 naive, three CD4 memory, two CD8 naive, one CD8 memory.

Study-level results: Generation probability values for non-shared clonotypes were lower than those for clonotypes shared by all four donors. Sequencing depth was expected to affect clonotype sharing among donors.

About this clone: Antigen: not known.

This CDR3 is 16 amino acids long. The germline V gene has CDR1 SGHRS and CDR2 YFSETQ. V was pared by 2 bases and J by 5 bases, with 7 bases of the junction left unmatched. Generated by immunoSEQ multiplex PCR, the TCRdb table keeps only in-frame clones and is missing some. The sample shows hundreds of thousands of clones, 90% to 96% of them seen only once. Donors, healthy HIV-negative adults, lacked recent acute infections or vaccinations. Sequenced sample: naive CD4+ T cells sorted from blood. Subset described: CD45RA+ positively selected. The sequence was obtained from a woman in her twenties or thirties in good health. V gene TRBV5-1 combines with J gene TRBJ1-1; the match to TRBD1 covers 12 bases. The CDR3 is CASSFRDRGQGTEAFF. The CDR3 coding sequence is TGCGCCAGCAGCTTTAGGGACAGGGGGCAAGGAACTGAAGCTTTCTTT.